This T cell receptor (beta chain) is drawn from a study of cytomegalovirus exposure and HLA in healthy donors. A few counts support this clone. Its antigen remains unknown. Overall study findings and caveats: No immune exposure information besides CMV serostatus was available. Presence/absence analyses assumed roughly uniform sequencing depth across donors.

The V and J ends lost 0 bases and 7 bases respectively, with 10 bases between them. Germline assignment: CDR1 ENHRY and CDR2 SYGVKD. The CDR3 consists of 14 residues. PCR used 60 Vbeta primers and 13 Jbeta primers. In the original processing: Later, tens of millions of unique TCR beta chains were counted in an analysis, and about 10 million of them were shared. Profiled with immunoSEQ multiplex PCR; TCRdb holds only in-frame clones, not every one. The V and J calls and clone size are taken from that table; D and trimming were inferred from the DNA. The table lists 100,000 or so clones, around two thirds of them singletons.

The chain employs TRBV10-3 and TRBJ2-4, with TRBD2 as a possible D gene (5 bases). Source material: PBMCs. This receptor was obtained from a human donor in good health. CDR3 DNA sequence: TGTGCCATCAGTGAGTCCGTAAGAGGGAACATTCAGTACTTC. Its protein product is CAISESVRGNIQYF.